Included here is one TCR beta chain sequence, with context. No antigen is known for it. Different DNA sequences within this sample yield the same CDR3. The sample comes from a study of T cell responses to AZD1222 COVID-19 vaccine. Study-wide results and caveats: Females made up more of the donors, who were largely white British, and clonal diversity may have come out too low. Spike regions recognized by vaccine-associated CD4 TCRs spanned the protein, led by 160-218 and 743-854.

CDR1 and CDR2 (germline): LNHNV, YYDKDF (reference sequence). The CDR3 runs to 12 residues. Trimming cost V 1 base and J 7 bases, with 5 bases left between them. Clones were sequenced by immunoSEQ multiplex PCR, and TCRdb holds only the in-frame ones, with some missing. Of some 200,000 clones detected, more than 80% appear once; the ten largest clones hold about 4.2%. V gene TRBV15 combines with J gene TRBJ1-5; D is possibly TRBD1 (5 bases). This clonotype was obtained from an adult in good health. This material consisted of peripheral blood, taken on day 0 of AZD1222 vaccination. CDR3 protein: CATSRGGQPQHF. DNA of the CDR3: TGTGCCACCAGCAGAGGGGGGCAGCCCCAGCATTTT. Based on the CDR3 plus reference TRBV15 and TRBJ1-5, the full variable domain is DAMVIQNPRYQVTQFGKPVTLSCSQTLNHNVMYWYQQKSSQAPKLLFHYYDKDFNNEADTPDNFQSRRPNTSFCFLDIRSPGLGDTAMYLCATSRGGQPQHFGDGTRLSIL.